This TCR beta chain was recovered during a study of T cell changes during pregnancy in multiple sclerosis (dated by TCRdb to between 2019 and 2020). Regarding the complete study: Changes in the T cell repertoire over the course of pregnancy were examined in this study in women with multiple sclerosis.

The protocol used for the library was the immunoSEQ multiplex PCR assay. TCRdb retrieved this table from immuneACCESS and kept in-frame rearrangements only. Not all clones are present; in checked studies, unresolved V genes account for under half, and no reason is known for the remainder. For this sample the table gives roughly 61,000 clones, of which about 95% were detected only once. The ten largest clones capture about 2.6% of the sample. With regard to this clone: Its recognized antigen is unknown. The record has no base qualities; no much larger clone is one base away.

CDR1 and CDR2 were assigned from the germline V gene as MDHEN and SYDVKM. The CDR3 sequence holds 17 residues, the cysteine and phenylalanine included. The DNA shown is the 51-base CDR3, in frame from base 1. Trimming leaves V shorter by 5 bases and J shorter by 5 bases, with the junction holding 13 bases beyond the gene matches. The clonotype originates from a female donor with multiple sclerosis, enrolled in a pregnancy study. The rearranged chain carries TRBV28 and TRBJ2-1; 9 nucleotides in the junction match TRBD2. Material: CD8+ T cells from peripheral blood mononuclear cells, obtained after pregnancy. In nucleotide form, the sequence is TGTGCCAGCAGTCCAGAGGCGTGGGCGGGAGGGAACAATGAGCAGTTCTTC. Translated, it reads CASSPEAWAGGNNEQFF.